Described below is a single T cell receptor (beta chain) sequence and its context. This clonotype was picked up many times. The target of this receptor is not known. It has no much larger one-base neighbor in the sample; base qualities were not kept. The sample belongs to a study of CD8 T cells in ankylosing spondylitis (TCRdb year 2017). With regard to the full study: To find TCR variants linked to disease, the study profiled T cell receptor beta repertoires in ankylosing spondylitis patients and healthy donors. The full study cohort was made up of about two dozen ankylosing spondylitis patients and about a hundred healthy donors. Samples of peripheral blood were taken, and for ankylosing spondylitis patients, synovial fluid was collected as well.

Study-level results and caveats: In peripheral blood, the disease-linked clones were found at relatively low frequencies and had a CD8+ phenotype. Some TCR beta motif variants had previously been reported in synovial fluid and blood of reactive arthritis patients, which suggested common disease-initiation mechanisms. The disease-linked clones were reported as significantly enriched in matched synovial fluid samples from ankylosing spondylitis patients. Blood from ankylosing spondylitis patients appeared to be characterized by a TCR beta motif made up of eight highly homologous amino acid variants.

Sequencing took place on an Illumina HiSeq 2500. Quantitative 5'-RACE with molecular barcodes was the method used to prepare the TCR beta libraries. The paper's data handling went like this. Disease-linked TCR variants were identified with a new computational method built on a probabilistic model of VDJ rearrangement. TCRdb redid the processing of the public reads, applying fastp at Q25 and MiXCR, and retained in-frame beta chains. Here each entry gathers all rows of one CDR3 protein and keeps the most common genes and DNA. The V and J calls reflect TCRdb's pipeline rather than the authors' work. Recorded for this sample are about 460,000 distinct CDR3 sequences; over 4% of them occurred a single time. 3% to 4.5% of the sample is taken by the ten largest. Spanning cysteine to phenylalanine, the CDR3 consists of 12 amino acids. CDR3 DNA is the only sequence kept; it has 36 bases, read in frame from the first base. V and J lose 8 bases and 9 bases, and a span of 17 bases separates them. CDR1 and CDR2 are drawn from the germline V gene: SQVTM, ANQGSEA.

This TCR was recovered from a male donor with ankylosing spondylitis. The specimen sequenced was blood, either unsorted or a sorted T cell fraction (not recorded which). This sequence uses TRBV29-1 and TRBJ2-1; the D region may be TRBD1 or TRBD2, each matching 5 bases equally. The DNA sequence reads TGCAGCATAAACCGGGACGGCAGTGAGCAGTTCTTC. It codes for CSINRDGSEQFF.